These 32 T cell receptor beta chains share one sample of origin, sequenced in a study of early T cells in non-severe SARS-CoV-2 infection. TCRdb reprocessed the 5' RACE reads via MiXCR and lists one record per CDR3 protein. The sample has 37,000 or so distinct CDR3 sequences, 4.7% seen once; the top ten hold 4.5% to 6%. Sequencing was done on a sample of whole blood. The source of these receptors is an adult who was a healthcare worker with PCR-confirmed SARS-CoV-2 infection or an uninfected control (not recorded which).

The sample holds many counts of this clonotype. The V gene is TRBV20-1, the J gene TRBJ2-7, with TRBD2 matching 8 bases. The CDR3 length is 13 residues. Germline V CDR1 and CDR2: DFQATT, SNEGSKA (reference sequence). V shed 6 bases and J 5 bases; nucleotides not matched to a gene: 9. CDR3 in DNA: TGCAGTGCCCCGACTAGCGCGAGGGACGAGCAGTACTTC. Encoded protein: CSAPTSARDEQYF.

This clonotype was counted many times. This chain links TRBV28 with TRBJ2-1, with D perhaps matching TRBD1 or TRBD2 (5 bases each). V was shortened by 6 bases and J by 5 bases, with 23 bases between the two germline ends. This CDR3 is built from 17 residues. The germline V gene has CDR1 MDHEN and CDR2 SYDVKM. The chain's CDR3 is CASRSRMVTGLNNEQFF. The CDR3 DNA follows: TGTGCCAGCAGGTCACGGATGGTAACAGGACTCAACAATGAGCAGTTCTTC.

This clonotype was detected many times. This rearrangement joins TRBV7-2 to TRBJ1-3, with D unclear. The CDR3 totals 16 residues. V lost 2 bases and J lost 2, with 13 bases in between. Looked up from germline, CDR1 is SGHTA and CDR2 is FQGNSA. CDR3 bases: TGTGCCAGCAGCTTAATGTTGAGGGATCCTGGAAACACCATATATTTT. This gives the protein CASSLMLRDPGNTIYF.

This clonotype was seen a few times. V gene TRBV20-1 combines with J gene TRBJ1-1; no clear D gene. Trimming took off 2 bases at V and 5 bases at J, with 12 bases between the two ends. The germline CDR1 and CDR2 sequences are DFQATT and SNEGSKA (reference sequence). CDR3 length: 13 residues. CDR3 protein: CSARRGGKTEAFF. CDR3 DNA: TGCAGTGCTAGAAGAGGAGGGAAGACTGAAGCTTTCTTT.

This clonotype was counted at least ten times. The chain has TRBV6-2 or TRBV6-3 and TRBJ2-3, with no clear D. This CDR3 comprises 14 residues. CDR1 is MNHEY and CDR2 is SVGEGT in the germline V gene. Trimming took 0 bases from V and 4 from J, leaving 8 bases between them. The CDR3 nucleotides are TGTGCCAGCAGTTACTCTGGCCTCCCAGATACGCAGTATTTT. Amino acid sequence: CASSYSGLPDTQYF.

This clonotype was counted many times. CDR3 coding DNA: TGCAGTGCTAGATCGGAACGGGAGCAGTTCTTC. Translation: CSARSEREQFF. The J gene is TRBJ2-1, the V gene TRBV20-1; D not certain. The CDR3 covers 11 residues. Germline CDR1 reads DFQATT; CDR2 reads SNEGSKA (reference sequence). The germline V and J ends were trimmed by 2 bases and 10 bases, with 9 bases remaining between them.

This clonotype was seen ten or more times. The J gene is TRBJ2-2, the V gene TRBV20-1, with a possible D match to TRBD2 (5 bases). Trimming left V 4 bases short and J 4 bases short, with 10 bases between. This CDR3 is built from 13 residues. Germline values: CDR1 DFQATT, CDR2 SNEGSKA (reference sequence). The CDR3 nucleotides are TGCAGTGCTATCCTCGGGATCACCGGGGAGCTGTTTTTT. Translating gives CSAILGITGELFF.

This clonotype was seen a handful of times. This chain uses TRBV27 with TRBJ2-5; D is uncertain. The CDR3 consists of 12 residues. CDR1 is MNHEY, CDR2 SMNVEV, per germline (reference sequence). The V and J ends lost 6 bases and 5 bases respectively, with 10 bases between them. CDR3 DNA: TGTGCCAGCAGGGACCTGGCGGAGACCCAGTACTTC. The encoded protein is CASRDLAETQYF.

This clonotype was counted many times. The CDR3 DNA sequence: TGTGCCAGCAGCCCCGCTACCCCAGATACGCAGTATTTT. Translating gives CASSPATPDTQYF. The chain recombines TRBV12-3 or TRBV12-4 with TRBJ2-3, with D hard to call. Trimming stripped 6 bases from V and 4 bases from J, with 11 bases between. CDR3 length: 13 amino acids.

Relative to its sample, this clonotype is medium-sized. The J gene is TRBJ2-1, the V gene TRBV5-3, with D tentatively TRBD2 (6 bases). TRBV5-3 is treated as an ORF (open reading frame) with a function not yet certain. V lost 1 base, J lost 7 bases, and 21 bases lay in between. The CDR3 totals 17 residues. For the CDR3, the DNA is TGTGCCAGAAGCTTGTCGGTCGGGAGAAGACGGGGGAATGAGCAGTTCTTC. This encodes CARSLSVGRRRGNEQFF.

CDR3 sequence (DNA): TGTGCCAGCAGCCCAAGCCTACTCGGGGAATCACCCCTCCACTTT. The encoded protein is CASSPSLLGESPLHF. The gene calls are TRBV7-2 and TRBJ1-6; D is undetermined. The V gene lost 5 bases and the J gene lost 10 bases, with 18 bases spanning the gap. The CDR3 has 15 residues. CDR1 and CDR2 from the germline V gene are SGHTA and FQGNSA.

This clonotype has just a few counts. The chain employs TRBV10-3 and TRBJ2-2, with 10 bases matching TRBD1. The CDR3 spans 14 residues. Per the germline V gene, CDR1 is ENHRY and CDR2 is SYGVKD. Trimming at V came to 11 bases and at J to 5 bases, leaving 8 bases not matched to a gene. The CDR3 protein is CAVEPGQGTGELFF. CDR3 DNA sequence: TGTGCCGTCGAACCGGGACAGGGGACCGGGGAGCTGTTTTTT.

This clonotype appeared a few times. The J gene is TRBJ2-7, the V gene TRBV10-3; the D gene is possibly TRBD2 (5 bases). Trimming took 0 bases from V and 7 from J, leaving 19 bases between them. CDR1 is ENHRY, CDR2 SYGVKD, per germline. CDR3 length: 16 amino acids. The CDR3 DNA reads TGTGCCATCAGTGAGTCGAACGGGGTCTTCTCGGGTGAGCAGTACTTC. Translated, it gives CAISESNGVFSGEQYF.

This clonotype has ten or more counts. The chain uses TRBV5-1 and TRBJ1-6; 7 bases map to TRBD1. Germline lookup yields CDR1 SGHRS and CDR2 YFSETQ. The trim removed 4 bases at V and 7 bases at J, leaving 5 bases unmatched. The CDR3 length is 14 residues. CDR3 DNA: TGCGCCAGCAGCGACGGGACAGACAATTCACCCCTCCACTTT. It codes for CASSDGTDNSPLHF.

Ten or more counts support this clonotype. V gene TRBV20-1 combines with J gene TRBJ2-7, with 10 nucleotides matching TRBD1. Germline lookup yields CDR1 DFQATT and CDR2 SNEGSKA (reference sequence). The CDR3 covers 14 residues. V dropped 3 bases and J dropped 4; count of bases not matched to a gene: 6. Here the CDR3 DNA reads TGCAGTGCTAGTAAGGGACAGGGGATGTACGAGCAGTACTTC. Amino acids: CSASKGQGMYEQYF.

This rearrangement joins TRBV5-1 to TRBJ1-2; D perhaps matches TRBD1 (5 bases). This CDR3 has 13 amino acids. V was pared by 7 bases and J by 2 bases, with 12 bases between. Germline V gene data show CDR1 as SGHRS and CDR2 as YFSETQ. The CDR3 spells CASRGGDNYGYTF. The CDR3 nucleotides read TGCGCCAGCCGGGGGGGAGACAACTATGGCTACACCTTC.

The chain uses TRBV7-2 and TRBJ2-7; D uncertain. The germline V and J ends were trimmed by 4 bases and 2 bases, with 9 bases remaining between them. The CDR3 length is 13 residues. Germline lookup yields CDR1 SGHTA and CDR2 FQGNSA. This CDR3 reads CASSWTVTYEQYF. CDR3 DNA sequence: TGTGCCAGCAGCTGGACGGTAACCTACGAGCAGTACTTC. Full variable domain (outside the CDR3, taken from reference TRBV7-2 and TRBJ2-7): GAGVSQSPSNKVTEKGKDVELRCDPISGHTALYWYRQSLGQGLEFLIYFQGNSAPDKSGLPSDRFSAERTGGSVSTLTIQRTQQEDSAVYLCASSWTVTYEQYFGPGTRLTVT.

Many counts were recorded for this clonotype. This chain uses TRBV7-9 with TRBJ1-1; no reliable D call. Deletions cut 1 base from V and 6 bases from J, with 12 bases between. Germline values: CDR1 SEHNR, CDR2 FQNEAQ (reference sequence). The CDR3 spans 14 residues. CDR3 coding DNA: TGTGCCAGCAGCTTAGATTCGGGCCTCGCTGAAGCTTTCTTT. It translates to CASSLDSGLAEAFF.

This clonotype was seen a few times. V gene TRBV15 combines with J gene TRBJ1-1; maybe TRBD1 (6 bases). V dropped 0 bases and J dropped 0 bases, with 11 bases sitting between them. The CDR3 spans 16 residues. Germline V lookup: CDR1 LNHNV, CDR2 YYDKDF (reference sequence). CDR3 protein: CATSRDWGRLNTEAFF. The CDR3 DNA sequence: TGTGCCACCAGCAGAGATTGGGGGCGGTTGAACACTGAAGCTTTCTTT.

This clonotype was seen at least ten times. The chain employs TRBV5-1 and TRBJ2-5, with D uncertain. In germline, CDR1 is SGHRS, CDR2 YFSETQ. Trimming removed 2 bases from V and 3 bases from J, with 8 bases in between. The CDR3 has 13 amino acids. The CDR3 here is CASSFPGEETQYF. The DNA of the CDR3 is TGCGCCAGCAGCTTTCCAGGAGAAGAGACCCAGTACTTC.

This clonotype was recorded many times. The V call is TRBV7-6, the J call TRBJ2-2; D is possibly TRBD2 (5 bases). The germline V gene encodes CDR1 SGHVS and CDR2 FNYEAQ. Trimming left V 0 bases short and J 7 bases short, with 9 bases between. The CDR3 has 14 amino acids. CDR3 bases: TGTGCCAGCAGCTTAGCGGGAGATCACGGGGAGCTGTTTTTT. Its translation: CASSLAGDHGELFF.

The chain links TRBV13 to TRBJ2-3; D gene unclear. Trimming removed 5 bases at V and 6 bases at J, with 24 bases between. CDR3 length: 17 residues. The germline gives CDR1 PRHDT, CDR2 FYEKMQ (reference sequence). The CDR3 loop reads CASSPSFPRASRDTQYF. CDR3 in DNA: TGTGCCAGCAGCCCCAGTTTTCCCCGGGCAAGTAGGGATACGCAGTATTTT.

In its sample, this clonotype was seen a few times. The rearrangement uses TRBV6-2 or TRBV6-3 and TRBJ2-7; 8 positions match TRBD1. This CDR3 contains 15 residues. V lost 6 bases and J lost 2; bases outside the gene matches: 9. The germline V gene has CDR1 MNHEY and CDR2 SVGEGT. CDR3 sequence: CASRDWTGQAYEQYF. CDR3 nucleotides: TGTGCCAGCAGAGATTGGACAGGGCAAGCCTACGAGCAGTACTTC.

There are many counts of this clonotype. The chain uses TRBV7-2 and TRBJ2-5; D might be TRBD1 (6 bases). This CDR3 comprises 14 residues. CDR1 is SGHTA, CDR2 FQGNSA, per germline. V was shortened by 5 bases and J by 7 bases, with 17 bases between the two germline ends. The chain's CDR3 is CASSPNQGLATQYF. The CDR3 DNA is TGTGCCAGCAGCCCCAATCAGGGGTTGGCGACCCAGTACTTC.

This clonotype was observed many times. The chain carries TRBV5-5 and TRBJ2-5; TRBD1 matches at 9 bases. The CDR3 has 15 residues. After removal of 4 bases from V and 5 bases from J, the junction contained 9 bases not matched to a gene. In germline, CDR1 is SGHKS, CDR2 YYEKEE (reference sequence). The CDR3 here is CASSPTNRGLETQYF. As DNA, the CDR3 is TGTGCCAGCAGCCCCACAAACAGGGGGCTGGAGACCCAGTACTTC.

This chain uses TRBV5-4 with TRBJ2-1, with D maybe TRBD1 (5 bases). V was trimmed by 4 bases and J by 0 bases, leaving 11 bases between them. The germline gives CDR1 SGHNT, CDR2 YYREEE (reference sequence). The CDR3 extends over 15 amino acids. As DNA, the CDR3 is TGTGCCAGCAGCGAACGACAGATCTCCTACAATGAGCAGTTCTTC. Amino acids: CASSERQISYNEQFF.

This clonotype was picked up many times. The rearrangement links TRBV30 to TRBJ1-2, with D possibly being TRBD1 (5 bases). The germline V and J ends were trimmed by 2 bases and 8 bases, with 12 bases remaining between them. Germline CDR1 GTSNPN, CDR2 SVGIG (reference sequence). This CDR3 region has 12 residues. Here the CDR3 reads CAWSRQGGGYTF. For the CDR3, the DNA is TGTGCCTGGAGTCGGCAGGGTGGCGGCTACACCTTC. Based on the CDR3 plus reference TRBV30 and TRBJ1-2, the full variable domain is SQTIHQWPATLVQPVGSPLSLECTVEGTSNPNLYWYRQAAGRGLQLLFYSVGIGQISSEVPQNLSASRPQDRQFILSSKKLLLSDSGFYLCAWSRQGGGYTFGSGTRLTVV.

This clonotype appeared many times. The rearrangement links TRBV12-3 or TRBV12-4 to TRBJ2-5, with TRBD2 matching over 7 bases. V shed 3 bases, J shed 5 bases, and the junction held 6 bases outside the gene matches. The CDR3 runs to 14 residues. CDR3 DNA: TGTGCCAGCAGTTTGCGGGAGACCGGGGAGACCCAGTACTTC. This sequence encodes CASSLRETGETQYF.

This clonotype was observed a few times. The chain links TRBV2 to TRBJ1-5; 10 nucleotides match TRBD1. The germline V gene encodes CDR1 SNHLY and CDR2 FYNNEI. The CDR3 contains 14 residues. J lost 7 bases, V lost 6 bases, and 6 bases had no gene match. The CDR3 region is CASRDRGVSQPQHF. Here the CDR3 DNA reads TGTGCCAGCAGGGACAGGGGGGTTTCACAGCCCCAGCATTTT.

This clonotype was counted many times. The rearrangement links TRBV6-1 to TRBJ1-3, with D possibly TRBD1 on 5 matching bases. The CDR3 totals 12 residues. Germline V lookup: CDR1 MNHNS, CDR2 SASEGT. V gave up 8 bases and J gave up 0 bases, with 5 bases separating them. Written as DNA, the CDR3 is TGTGCCAGCGACAGCTCTGGAAACACCATATATTTT. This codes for CASDSSGNTIYF.

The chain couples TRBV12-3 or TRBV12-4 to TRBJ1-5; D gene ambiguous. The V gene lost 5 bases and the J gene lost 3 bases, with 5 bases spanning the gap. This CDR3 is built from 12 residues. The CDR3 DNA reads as TGTGCCAGCAGTCGCTTCAATCAGCCCCAGCATTTT. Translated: CASSRFNQPQHF.

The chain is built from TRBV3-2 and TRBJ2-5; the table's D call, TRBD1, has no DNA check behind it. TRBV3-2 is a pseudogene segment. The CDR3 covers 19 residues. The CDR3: CASSQGGRGLDKYQETQYF. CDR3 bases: TGTGCCAGCAGCCAGGGCGGCAGGGGGCTTGACAAGTACCAAGAGACCCAGTACTTC.